This paragraph reports one T cell receptor (beta chain). The target antigen is unknown. Regarding treatment: approximately 9-day PBMC culture with coronavirus spike peptide pools or control peptides (ViraFEST assay). Sequenced with the Oncomine TCR Beta short-read assay was DNA taken from cultured CD4+ T cells. TCRdb independently ran MiXCR on the PCR reads; one entry per CDR3 protein. The sample records 20,000 or so distinct CDR3 sequences, roughly 54% being singletons. This CDR3 comprises 14 residues. Looked up from germline, CDR1 is MNHNS and CDR2 is SASEGT. V was shortened by 6 bases and J by 0 bases, with 9 bases between the two germline ends. This sample was taken from a study of vaccination and CD4 T cells after COVID-19.

This sequence was found in a human donor who had recovered from COVID-19. Material for sequencing was CD4+ T cells from blood, cultured in vitro. The rearrangement links TRBV6-1 to TRBJ1-5; TRBD1 is a possible D gene (5 bases). CDR3: CASRGPYSNQPQHF. In DNA, the CDR3 is TGTGCCAGCAGGGGACCTTATAGCAATCAGCCCCAGCATTTT.